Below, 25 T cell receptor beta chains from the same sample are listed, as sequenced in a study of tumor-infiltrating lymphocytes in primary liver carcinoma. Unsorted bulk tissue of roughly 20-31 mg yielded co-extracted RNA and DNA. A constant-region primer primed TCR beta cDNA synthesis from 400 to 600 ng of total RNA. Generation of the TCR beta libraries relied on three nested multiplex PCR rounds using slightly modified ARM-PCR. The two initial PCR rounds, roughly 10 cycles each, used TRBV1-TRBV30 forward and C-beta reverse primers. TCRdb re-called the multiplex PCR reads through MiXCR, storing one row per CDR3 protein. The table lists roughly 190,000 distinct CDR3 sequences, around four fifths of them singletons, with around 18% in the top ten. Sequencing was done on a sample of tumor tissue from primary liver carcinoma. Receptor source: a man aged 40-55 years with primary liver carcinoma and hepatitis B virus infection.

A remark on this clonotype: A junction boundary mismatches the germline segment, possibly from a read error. CDR3 region: CANSSAGTGPYEQYF. In nucleotides, the CDR3 is TGCGCCAACAGCTCCGCCGGAACTGGACCCTACGAGCAGTACTTC. This chain uses TRBV5-1 with TRBJ2-7, with D hard to call. The CDR3 sequence is 15 residues long. Germline CDR1 and CDR2: SGHRS and YFSETQ.

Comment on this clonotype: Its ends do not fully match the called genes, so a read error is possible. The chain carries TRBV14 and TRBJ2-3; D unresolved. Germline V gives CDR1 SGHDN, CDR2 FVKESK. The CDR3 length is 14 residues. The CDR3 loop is CASCQGFSTDMQYF. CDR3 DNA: TGTGCCAGCTGCCAAGGGTTTAGCACAGATATGCAGTATTTT.

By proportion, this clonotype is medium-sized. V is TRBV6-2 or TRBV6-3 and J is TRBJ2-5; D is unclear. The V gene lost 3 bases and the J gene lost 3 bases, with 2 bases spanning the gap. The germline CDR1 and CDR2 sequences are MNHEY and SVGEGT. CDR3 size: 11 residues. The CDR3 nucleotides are TGTGCCAGCAGTTATAAAGAGACCCAGTACTTC. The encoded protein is CASSYKETQYF.

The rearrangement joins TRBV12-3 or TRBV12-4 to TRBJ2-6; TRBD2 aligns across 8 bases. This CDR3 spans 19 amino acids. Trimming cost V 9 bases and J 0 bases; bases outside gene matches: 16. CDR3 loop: CASSATLGTRSSGANVLTF. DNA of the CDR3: TGTGCCAGTAGTGCAACCCTCGGGACTAGAAGCTCTGGGGCCAACGTCCTGACTTTC.

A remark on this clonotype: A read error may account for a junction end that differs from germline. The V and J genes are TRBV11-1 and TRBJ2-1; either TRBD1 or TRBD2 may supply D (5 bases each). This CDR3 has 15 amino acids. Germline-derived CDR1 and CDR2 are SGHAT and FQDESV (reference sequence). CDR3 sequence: CISSFQGPLDNEQLF. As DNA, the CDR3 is TGTATCAGCAGCTTCCAGGGACCGCTGGACAATGAGCAGCTCTTC.

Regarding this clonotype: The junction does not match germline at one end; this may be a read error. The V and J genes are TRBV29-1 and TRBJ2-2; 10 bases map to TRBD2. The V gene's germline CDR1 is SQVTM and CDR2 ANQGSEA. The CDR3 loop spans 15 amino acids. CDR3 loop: CSVGTSAANTGGLVF. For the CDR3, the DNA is TGTAGCGTTGGGACTAGCGCGGCGAACACCGGGGGGCTGGTTTTT.

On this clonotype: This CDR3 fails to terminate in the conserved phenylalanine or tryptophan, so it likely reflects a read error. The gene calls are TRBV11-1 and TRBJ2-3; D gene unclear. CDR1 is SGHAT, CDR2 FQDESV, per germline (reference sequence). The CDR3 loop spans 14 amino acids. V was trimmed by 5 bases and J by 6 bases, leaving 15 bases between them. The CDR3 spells CASSLKGPFDTQYC. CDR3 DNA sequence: TGTGCCAGCAGCCTTAAGGGCCCATTTGATACGCAGTATTGT.

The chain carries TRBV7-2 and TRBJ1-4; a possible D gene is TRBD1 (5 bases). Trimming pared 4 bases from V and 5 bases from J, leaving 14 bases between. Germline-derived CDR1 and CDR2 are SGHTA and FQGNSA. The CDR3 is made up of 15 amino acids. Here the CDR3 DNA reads TGTGCCAGCAGCTCCCTTTGGGGGGGAAATGAAAAACTGTTTTTT. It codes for CASSSLWGGNEKLFF.

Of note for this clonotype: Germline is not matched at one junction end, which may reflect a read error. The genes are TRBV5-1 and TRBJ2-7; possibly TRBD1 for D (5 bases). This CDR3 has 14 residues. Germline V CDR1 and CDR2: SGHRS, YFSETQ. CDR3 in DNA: TGCGTCAGCAGCTTGGCAAGGGGTGAATCCGAGCAGTACTTC. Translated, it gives CVSSLARGESEQYF.

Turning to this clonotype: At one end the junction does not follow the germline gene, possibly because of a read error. CDR3 in amino acids: CASSYTGHFSWELFF. Here the CDR3 DNA reads TGCGCCAGCAGCTATACAGGACATTTCTCCTGGGAGCTGTTTTTT. This chain joins TRBV11-1 and TRBJ2-2, with D perhaps matching TRBD1 (5 bases). The germline V gene has CDR1 SGHAT and CDR2 FQDESV (reference sequence). This CDR3 has 15 amino acids.

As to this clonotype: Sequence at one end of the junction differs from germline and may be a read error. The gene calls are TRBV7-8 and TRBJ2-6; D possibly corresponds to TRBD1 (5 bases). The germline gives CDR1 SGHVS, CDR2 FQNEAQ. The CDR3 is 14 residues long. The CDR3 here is CASSYRSGANALTF. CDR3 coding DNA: TGTGCCAGTAGCTACAGGTCTGGGGCCAACGCCCTGACTTTC.

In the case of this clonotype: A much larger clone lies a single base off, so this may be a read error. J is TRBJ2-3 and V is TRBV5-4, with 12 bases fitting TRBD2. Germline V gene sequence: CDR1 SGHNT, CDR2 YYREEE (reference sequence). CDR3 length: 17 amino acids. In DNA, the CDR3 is TGTACCAGCAGCGCAGGGACTAGCGGGCTGCTCACAGATACGCAGTATTTT. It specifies CTSSAGTSGLLTDTQYF.

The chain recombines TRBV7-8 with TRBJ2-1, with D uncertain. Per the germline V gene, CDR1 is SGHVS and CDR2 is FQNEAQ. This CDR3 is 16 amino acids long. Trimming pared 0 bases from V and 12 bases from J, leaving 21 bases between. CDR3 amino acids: CASSLASGSSLGVQFF. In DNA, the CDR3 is TGTGCCAGCAGCTTAGCCTCGGGTAGCTCATTAGGTGTGCAGTTCTTC.

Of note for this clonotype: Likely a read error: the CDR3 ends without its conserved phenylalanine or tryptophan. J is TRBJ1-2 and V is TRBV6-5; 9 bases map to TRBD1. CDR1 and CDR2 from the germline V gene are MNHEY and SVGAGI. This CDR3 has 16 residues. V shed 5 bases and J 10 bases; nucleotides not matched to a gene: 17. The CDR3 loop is CASSRKPGQGVLAYTL. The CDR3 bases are TGTGCCAGCAGTCGCAAACCGGGACAGGGTGTTTTGGCCTACACCTTG.

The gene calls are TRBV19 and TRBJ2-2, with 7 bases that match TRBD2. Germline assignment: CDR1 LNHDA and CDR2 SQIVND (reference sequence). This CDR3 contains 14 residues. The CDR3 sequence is CVSSDGGEGGELFF. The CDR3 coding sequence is TGTGTCTCCTCCGACGGAGGGGAGGGCGGGGAGCTGTTTTTT. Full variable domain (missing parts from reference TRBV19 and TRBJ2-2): DGGITQSPKYLFRKEGQNVTLSCEQNLNHDAMYWYRQDPGQGLRLIYYSQIVNDFQKGDIAEGYSVSREKKESFPLTVTSAQKNPTAFYLCVSSDGGEGGELFFGEGSRLTVL.

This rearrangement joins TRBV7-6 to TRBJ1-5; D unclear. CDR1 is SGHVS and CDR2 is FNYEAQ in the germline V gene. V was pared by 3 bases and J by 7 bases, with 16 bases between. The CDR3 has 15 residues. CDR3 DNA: TGTGCCAGCAGCTTGACCGGTGGGCGAGAGCAGCCCCAGCATTTT. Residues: CASSLTGGREQPQHF.

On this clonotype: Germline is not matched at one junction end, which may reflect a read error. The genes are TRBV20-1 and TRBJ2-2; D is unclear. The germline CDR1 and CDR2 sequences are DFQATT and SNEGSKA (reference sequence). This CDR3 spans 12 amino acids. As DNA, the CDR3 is TGCAGTGCTATCAGGAACTCCGGGGAGCTGTTTTTT. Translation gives CSAIRNSGELFF.

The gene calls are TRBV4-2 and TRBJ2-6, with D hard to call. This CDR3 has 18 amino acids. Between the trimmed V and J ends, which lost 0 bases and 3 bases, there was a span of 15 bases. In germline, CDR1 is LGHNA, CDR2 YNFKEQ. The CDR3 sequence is CASSQETRALIGANVLTF. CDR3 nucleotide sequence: TGTGCCAGCAGCCAAGAAACCCGCGCCCTAATTGGGGCCAACGTCCTGACTTTC.

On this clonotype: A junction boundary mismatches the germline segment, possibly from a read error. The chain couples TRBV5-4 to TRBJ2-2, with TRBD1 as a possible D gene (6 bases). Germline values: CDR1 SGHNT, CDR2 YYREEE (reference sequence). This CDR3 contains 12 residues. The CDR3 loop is CASSGDTVELFF. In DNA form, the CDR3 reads TGTGCCAGCAGTGGGGACACCGTGGAGCTGTTTTTC.

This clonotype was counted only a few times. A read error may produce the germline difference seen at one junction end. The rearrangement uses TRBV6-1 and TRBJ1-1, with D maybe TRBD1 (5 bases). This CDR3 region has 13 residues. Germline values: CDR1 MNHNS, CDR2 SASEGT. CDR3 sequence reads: CASSRVWDSEVFF. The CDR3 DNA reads TGTGCCAGCAGCAGGGTCTGGGACTCTGAAGTTTTCTTT.

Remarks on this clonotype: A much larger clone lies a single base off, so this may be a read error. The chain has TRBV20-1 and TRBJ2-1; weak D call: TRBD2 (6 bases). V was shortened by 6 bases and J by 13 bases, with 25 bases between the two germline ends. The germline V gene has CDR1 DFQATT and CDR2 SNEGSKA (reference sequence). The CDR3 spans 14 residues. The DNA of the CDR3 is TGCAGTGCCATGCGGGACCTAAGGGTTGGTGATCAGTTCTTC. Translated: CSAMRDLRVGDQFF.

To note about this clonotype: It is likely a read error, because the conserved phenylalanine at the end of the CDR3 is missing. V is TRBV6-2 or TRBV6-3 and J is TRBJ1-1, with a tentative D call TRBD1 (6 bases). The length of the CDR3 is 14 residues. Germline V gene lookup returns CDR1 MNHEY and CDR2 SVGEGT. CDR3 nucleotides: TGTGCCAGAAGTTATTCCACAGGGCTCACTGAAGCTTTCCTT. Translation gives CARSYSTGLTEAFL.

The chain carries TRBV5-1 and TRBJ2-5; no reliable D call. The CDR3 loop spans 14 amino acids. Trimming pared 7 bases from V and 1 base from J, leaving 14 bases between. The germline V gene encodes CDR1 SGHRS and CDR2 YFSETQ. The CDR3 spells CASHSQGAQETQYF. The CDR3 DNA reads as TGCGCCAGCCACTCACAAGGCGCCCAAGAGACCCAGTACTTC.

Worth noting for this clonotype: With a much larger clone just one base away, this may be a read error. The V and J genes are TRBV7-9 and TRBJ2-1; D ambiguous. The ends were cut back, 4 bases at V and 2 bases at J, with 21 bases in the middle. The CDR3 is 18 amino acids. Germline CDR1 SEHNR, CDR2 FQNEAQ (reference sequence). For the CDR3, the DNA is TGTGCCAGCAGCTCCATCCTCAACAGTGGCAAGACCTACAATGAGCAGTTCTTC. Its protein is CASSSILNSGKTYNEQFF. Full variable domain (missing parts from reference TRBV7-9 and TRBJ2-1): DTGVSQNPRHKITKRGQNVTFRCDPISEHNRLYWYRQTLGQGPEFLTYFQNEAQLEKSRLLSDRFSAERPKGSFSTLEIQRTEQGDSAMYLCASSSILNSGKTYNEQFFGPGTRLTVL.

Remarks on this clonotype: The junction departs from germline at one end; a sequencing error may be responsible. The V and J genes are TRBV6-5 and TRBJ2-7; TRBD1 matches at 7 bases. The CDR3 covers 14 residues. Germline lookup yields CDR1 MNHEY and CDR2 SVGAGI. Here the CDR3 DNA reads TGTGCCAGCAGTTACTCGGCAGGGGGTTACGAGCGGTACTTC. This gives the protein CASSYSAGGYERYF.